This TCR beta chain is from a study of blood T cell repertoires in COVID-19. TCRdb's table, derived via immunoSEQ multiplex PCR, lists solely in-frame clones and lacks some. The sample consists of 380,000 or so clones, 85% to 90% of them appearing once. Allocation to cohorts depended on clinical history reported by the participants. V gave up 6 bases and J gave up 6 bases, with 20 bases separating them. From germline, CDR1 is MNHEY and CDR2 SMNVEV (reference sequence). The CDR3 runs 16 residues. The receptor comes from a woman in her twenties or thirties with acute COVID-19. This rearrangement joins TRBV27 to TRBJ1-4; D uncertain. Sequencing used PBMCs or T cells enriched from blood (not recorded which). CDR3 amino acids: CASRPLREKWDEKLFF. The CDR3, as DNA: TGTGCCAGCAGGCCCCTAAGGGAGAAATGGGATGAAAAACTGTTTTTT.